Presented here are 24 T cell receptor beta chains from one specimen sequenced in a study of graft-versus-host responses after intestinal transplantation. No antigens are known for them. Repertoires were generated with immunoSEQ multiplex PCR, while TCRdb's copy carries only in-frame clones and drops some. The sample lists 65,000 to 90,000 clones, 85% to 95% seen once, with roughly 0.4% in the top ten. The material sequenced was unstimulated CD8+ T cells sorted from spleen or lymph node cells, taken before transplant. These TCRs come from a human donor who was the organ donor for an intestinal transplant.

V gene TRBV7-3 combines with J gene TRBJ2-1, with 16 positions matching TRBD2. V shed 4 bases, J shed 3 bases, and the junction held 6 bases outside the gene matches. Germline values: CDR1 SGHTA, CDR2 FQGTGA. The CDR3 is 18 residues long. CDR3 region: CASSSGLAGGMGYNEQFF. The CDR3 region has the DNA TGTGCCAGCAGCTCGGGACTAGCGGGGGGGATGGGCTACAATGAGCAGTTCTTC.

This clone was recorded once. The chain uses TRBV18 and TRBJ2-7; 10 positions match TRBD1. The CDR3 is 17 residues long. Germline V lookup: CDR1 KGHSH, CDR2 LQKENI. V was clipped by 3 bases and J by 5 bases; unmatched bases: 13. CDR3 sequence reads: CASSPEYTGTGDDEQYF. The CDR3 region has the DNA TGTGCCAGCTCACCCGAATACACCGGGACAGGGGACGACGAGCAGTACTTC.

The gene calls are TRBV18 and TRBJ1-5, with 8 bases matching TRBD1. The CDR3 is 17 residues long. The V gene's germline CDR1 is KGHSH and CDR2 LQKENI. The J segment lost 0 bases and the V segment lost 6 bases, leaving 10 bases of the junction unmatched. CDR3 amino acids: CASSLRRTGISNQPQHF. The CDR3 nucleotides read TGTGCCAGCTCGCTCCGACGGACAGGGATTAGCAATCAGCCCCAGCATTTT.

V gene TRBV7-3 combines with J gene TRBJ1-2; D perhaps matches TRBD1 (6 bases). This CDR3 spans 16 amino acids. V was clipped by 6 bases and J by 0 bases, with 17 bases between them. CDR1 and CDR2 from the germline V gene are SGHTA and FQGTGA. Written as DNA, the CDR3 is TGTGCCAGCAGACTCTGGGGGGGGCGATCTAACTATGGCTACACCTTC. This translates into CASRLWGGRSNYGYTF.

The chain couples TRBV27 to TRBJ2-7; D perhaps matches TRBD1 (6 bases). V dropped 5 bases and J dropped 0 bases, with 14 bases sitting between them. This CDR3 is 15 amino acids long. In germline, CDR1 is MNHEY, CDR2 SMNVEV (reference sequence). This CDR3 reads CASSGLSTGSYEQYF. The CDR3 DNA reads TGTGCCAGCAGTGGCCTGTCGACAGGCTCCTACGAGCAGTACTTC.

The genes are TRBV27 and TRBJ2-7; D perhaps matches TRBD1 (5 bases). V dropped 2 bases and J dropped 3 bases, with 8 bases sitting between them. Germline V lookup: CDR1 MNHEY, CDR2 SMNVEV (reference sequence). This CDR3 spans 13 amino acids. Here the CDR3 DNA reads TGTGCCAGCAGTTTAAGGGGCGGCTACGAGCAGTACTTC. This gives the protein CASSLRGGYEQYF.

This chain joins TRBV19 and TRBJ2-7, with 7 positions matching TRBD2. Germline V gives CDR1 LNHDA, CDR2 SQIVND (reference sequence). The trim removed 3 bases at V and 2 bases at J, leaving 4 bases unmatched. This CDR3 is 14 amino acids long. CDR3 bases: TGTGCCAGTAGTATGGGGGAGGGAGCCTACGAGCAGTACTTC. It codes for CASSMGEGAYEQYF.

This clone was observed once. The CDR3 coding sequence is TGCGCCAGCAGCCATTGGGGGGGCAATACTTTTAGCTCCTATAATTCACCCCTCCACTTT. Protein product: CASSHWGGNTFSSYNSPLHF. This chain joins TRBV4-1 and TRBJ1-6; tentatively, D is TRBD1 (6 bases). Germline V gene lookup returns CDR1 MGHRA and CDR2 YSYEKL. The CDR3 length is 20 residues. V was trimmed by 3 bases and J by 0 bases, leaving 21 bases between them.

The chain uses TRBV4-2 and TRBJ1-5; D gene unclear. This CDR3 has 17 residues. Germline-derived CDR1 and CDR2 are LGHNA and YNFKEQ. V shed 1 base and J shed 0 bases, with 13 bases lying between them. CDR3 nucleotide sequence: TGTGCCAGCAGCCAAGGGGCCGCACTTTATAGCAATCAGCCCCAGCATTTT. Amino acids: CASSQGAALYSNQPQHF.

The V gene is TRBV2, the J gene TRBJ2-1, with TRBD2 matching over 9 bases. Trimming took 11 bases from V and 7 from J; bases not matched to a gene: 9. Germline V lookup: CDR1 SNHLY, CDR2 FYNNEI. The CDR3 runs 13 residues. In nucleotides, the CDR3 is TGTGCCGAAAATGGCGGGGGGGTGAATGAGCAGTTCTTC. Translation: CAENGGGVNEQFF. Together with reference TRBV2 and TRBJ2-1, the CDR3 gives the full variable domain: EPEVTQTPSHQVTQMGQEVILRCVPISNHLYFYWYRQILGQKVEFLVSFYNNEISEKSEIFDDQFSVERPDGSNFTLKIRSTKLEDSAMYFCAENGGGVNEQFFGPGTRLTVL.

The CDR3 is CASSLIWRNYGYTF. The CDR3 DNA is TGCGCCAGCAGCCTAATATGGAGGAACTATGGCTACACCTTC. The chain employs TRBV5-1 and TRBJ1-2; D is ambiguous. Between the trimmed V and J ends, which lost 4 bases and 2 bases, there was a span of 12 bases. Germline V CDR1 and CDR2: SGHRS, YFSETQ. This CDR3 contains 14 residues.

This sequence joins TRBV2 and TRBJ1-2; 10 bases line up with TRBD1. CDR3 size: 15 residues. V trimming: 8 bases; J trimming: 3 bases; junction bases outside the gene matches: 9. CDR1 is SNHLY, CDR2 FYNNEI, per germline. The CDR3 DNA reads TGTGCCAGCGAGGCCGGGACAGGGGCCTACTATGGCTACACCTTC. Protein product: CASEAGTGAYYGYTF.

The chain joins TRBV4-1 to TRBJ1-5; D remains ambiguous. Germline-derived CDR1 and CDR2 are MGHRA and YSYEKL. Deletions cut 7 bases from V and 3 bases from J, with 16 bases between. CDR3 length: 15 amino acids. CDR3 residues: CASNIEDGINQPQHF. The CDR3 nucleotides are TGCGCCAGCAACATCGAGGACGGGATCAATCAGCCCCAGCATTTT.

This rearrangement joins TRBV5-4 to TRBJ1-2; a possible D gene is TRBD1 (5 bases). Germline V gene sequence: CDR1 SGHNT, CDR2 YYREEE (reference sequence). Trimming removed 4 bases from V and 4 bases from J, with 26 bases in between. The CDR3 is 18 residues long. The CDR3 nucleotides are TGTGCCAGCAGCCCGGGGGGGTTGTCAGGGCCAGCGGGCTATGGCTACACCTTC. Its translation is CASSPGGLSGPAGYGYTF.

This clone was detected only once. The CDR3 sequence: CASSGTSSYNEQFF. CDR3 DNA sequence: TGTGCCAGCAGTGGGACTAGCTCCTACAATGAGCAGTTCTTC. V usage is TRBV27 and J usage is TRBJ2-1; 8 positions match TRBD2. The CDR3 extends over 14 amino acids. The J segment lost 0 bases and the V segment lost 5 bases, leaving 0 bases of the junction unmatched. The germline CDR1 and CDR2 sequences are MNHEY and SMNVEV (reference sequence).

This chain links TRBV9 with TRBJ2-3, with 8 bases fitting TRBD2. The V gene end was trimmed by 0 bases and the J gene end by 2 bases; junction bases not matched to a gene: 5. CDR1 and CDR2 (germline): SGDLS, YYNGEE. The CDR3 runs 16 residues. The CDR3 protein is CASSVEGGGITDTQYF. CDR3 in DNA: TGTGCCAGCAGCGTAGAGGGCGGGGGGATCACAGATACGCAGTATTTT.

The chain combines TRBV10-1 with TRBJ1-6; possible D gene TRBD1, 5 bases. CDR3 length: 16 amino acids. Germline assignment: CDR1 WNHNN and CDR2 SYGVQD (reference sequence). V gave up 0 bases and J gave up 8 bases, with 14 bases separating them. In DNA, the CDR3 is TGCGCCAGCAGTGAGTCGAGGCAGGGTCTTGATTCACCCCTCCACTTT. This codes for CASSESRQGLDSPLHF.

The J gene is TRBJ1-2, the V gene TRBV7-9, with TRBD1 identical over 9 bases. V was clipped by 4 bases and J by 3 bases; unmatched bases: 6. This CDR3 is 15 amino acids long. Germline loops: CDR1 SEHNR, CDR2 FQNEAQ (reference sequence). The CDR3 sequence is CASSSGTGRDYGYTF. The CDR3 nucleotides are TGTGCCAGCAGCTCCGGGACAGGGAGGGACTATGGCTACACCTTC.

The chain uses TRBV7-3 and TRBJ2-3; 7 bases fit TRBD2. Per germline, CDR1 SGHTA and CDR2 FQGTGA. The V segment lost 4 bases and the J segment 3 bases; nucleotides outside the gene matches: 7. This CDR3 has 15 amino acids. CDR3 bases: TGTGCCAGCAGCTACATGGGCGGGGGTACAGATACGCAGTATTTT. It translates to CASSYMGGGTDTQYF.

The chain combines TRBV14 with TRBJ2-3; 8 positions agree with TRBD2. The CDR3 is 16 residues long. Per the germline V gene, CDR1 is SGHDN and CDR2 is FVKESK. The V and J ends lost 3 bases and 0 bases, in that order; junction bases with no gene match: 5. In DNA, the CDR3 is TGTGCCAGCAGCCATAGAGCGGGGGTTAGCACAGATACGCAGTATTTT. Translating it yields CASSHRAGVSTDTQYF. Full variable domain (remainder filled in from reference TRBV14 and TRBJ2-3): EAGVTQFPSHSVIEKGQTVTLRCDPISGHDNLYWYRRVMGKEIKFLLHFVKESKQDESGMPNNRFLAERTGGTYSTLKVQPAELEDSGVYFCASSHRAGVSTDTQYFGPGTRLTVL.

The genes are TRBV15 and TRBJ2-7; 10 bases match TRBD2. The germline V gene encodes CDR1 LNHNV and CDR2 YYDKDF (reference sequence). V was clipped by 1 base and J by 4 bases; unmatched bases: 4. The CDR3 sequence is 15 residues long. CDR3 in amino acids: CATSRGSGGEYEQYF. CDR3 nucleotide sequence: TGTGCCACCAGCAGAGGCAGCGGGGGGGAGTACGAGCAGTACTTC.

The rearrangement joins TRBV4-1 to TRBJ2-1; 15 bases fit TRBD2. The germline V gene encodes CDR1 MGHRA and CDR2 YSYEKL. CDR3 length: 19 amino acids. V shed 1 base and J 8 bases; nucleotides not matched to a gene: 12. The CDR3 DNA follows: TGCGCCAGCAGCCAAGGCCCAGGACTAGCGGGGGGGCTTAGCCATGAGCAGTTCTTC. Its protein is CASSQGPGLAGGLSHEQFF.

The V and J genes are TRBV19 and TRBJ1-2, with 12 bases that match TRBD1. J gave up 0 bases and V 5 bases, and 1 base lay outside the gene matches. This CDR3 comprises 15 residues. Germline V CDR1 and CDR2: LNHDA, SQIVND (reference sequence). The CDR3 here is CASSGTGGANYGYTF. The DNA of the CDR3 is TGTGCCAGTAGTGGGACAGGGGGCGCTAACTATGGCTACACCTTC.

The rearrangement links TRBV28 to TRBJ1-2, with D possibly being TRBD1 (6 bases). The germline CDR1 and CDR2 sequences are MDHEN and SYDVKM. This CDR3 is built from 15 residues. V lost 5 bases and J lost 6, with 19 bases in between. CDR3 nucleotides: TGTGCCAGCAGTGGGAGACAGGTTGGATGGAATGGCTACACCTTC. This sequence encodes CASSGRQVGWNGYTF.